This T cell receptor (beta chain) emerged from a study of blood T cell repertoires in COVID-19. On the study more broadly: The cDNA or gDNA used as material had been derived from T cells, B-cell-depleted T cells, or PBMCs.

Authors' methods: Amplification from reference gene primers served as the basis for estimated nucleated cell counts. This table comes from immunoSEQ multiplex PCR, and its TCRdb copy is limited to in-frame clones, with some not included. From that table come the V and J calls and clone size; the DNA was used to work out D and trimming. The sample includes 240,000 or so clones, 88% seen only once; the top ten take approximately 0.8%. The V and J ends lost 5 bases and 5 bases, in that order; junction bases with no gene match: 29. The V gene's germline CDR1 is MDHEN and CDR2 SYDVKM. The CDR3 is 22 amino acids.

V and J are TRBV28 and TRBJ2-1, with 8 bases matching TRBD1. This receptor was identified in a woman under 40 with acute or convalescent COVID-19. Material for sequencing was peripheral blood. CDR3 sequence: CASSSFGAYGQGETQVDNEQFF. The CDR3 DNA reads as TGTGCCAGCAGTAGTTTCGGCGCGTACGGACAGGGAGAAACCCAAGTGGACAATGAGCAGTTCTTC.